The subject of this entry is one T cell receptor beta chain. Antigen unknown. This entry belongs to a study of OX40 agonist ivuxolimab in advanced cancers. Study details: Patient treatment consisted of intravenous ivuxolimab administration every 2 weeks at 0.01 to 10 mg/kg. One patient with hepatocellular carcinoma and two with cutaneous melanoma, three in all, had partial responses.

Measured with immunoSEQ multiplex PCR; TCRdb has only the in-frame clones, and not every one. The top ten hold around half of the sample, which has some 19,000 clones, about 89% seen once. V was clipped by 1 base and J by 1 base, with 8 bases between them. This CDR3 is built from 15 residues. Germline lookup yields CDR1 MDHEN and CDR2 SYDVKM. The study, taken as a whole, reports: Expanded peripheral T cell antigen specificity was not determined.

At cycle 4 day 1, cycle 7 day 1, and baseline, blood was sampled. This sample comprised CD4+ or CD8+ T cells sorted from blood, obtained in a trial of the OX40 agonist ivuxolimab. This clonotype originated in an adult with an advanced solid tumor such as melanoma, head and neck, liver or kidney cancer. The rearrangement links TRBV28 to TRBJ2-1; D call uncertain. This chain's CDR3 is CASSLLLDSYNEQFF. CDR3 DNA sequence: TGTGCCAGCAGTTTATTGCTCGATTCCTACAATGAGCAGTTCTTC.